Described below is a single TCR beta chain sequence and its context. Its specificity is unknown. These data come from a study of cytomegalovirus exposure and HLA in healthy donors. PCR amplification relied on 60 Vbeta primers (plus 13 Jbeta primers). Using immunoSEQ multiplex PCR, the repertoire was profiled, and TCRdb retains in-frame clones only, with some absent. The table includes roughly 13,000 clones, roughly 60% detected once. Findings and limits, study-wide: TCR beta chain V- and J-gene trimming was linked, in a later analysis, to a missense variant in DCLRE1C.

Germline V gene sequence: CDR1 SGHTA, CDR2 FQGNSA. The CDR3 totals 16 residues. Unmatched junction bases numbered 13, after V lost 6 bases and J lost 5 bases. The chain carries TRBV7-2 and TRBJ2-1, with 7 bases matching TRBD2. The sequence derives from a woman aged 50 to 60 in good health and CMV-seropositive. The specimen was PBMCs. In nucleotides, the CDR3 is TGTGCCAGCAGGCCCGGCGGGGGATTTAGGAACAATGAGCAGTTCTTC. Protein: CASRPGGGFRNNEQFF.